This TCR beta chain was documented in a study of shared clonotypes between healthy human individuals. Background on the study: Each donor's CD8 memory used one plate, CD8 naive two, each CD4 subset three.

This clone appeared a few times. Genomic DNA (from each subset) was split evenly across several immunoSEQ plates. Measured with immunoSEQ multiplex PCR; TCRdb has only the in-frame clones, and not every one. This table has around 88,000 clones, about 70% appearing once. Germline V gene data show CDR1 as LNHDA and CDR2 as SQIVND (reference sequence). This CDR3 region has 13 residues. V shed 6 bases and J shed 7 bases, with 12 bases lying between them. The chain joins TRBV19 to TRBJ2-2; D gene unclear. The sequence was obtained from a young man in good health. The sequencing sample was made of memory CD8+ T cells sorted from blood. Subset denoted: CD45RO+ cells pooled with CCR7-negative TemRA cells. The DNA of the CDR3 is TGTGCCAGTAGCCCCCCCTTGGGCGGGGAGCTGTTTTTT. It specifies CASSPPLGGELFF.